This TCR beta chain originates from a study of blood T cell repertoires in COVID-19. Measured with immunoSEQ multiplex PCR; TCRdb has only the in-frame clones, and not every one. The top ten clones hold roughly 7.4% of a sample with 540,000 or so clones, less than 90% of them seen once. In the case of this clone: Additional DNA sequences in this sample encode the identical CDR3.

Trimming left V 4 bases short and J 2 bases short, with 12 bases between. The CDR3 is made up of 15 amino acids. Per the germline V gene, CDR1 is LGHDT and CDR2 is YNNKEL (reference sequence). This TCR came from a woman aged 45-65 years with COVID-19, enrolled during active disease. V is TRBV3-1 (or the pseudogene TRBV3-2) and J is TRBJ1-3, with D tentatively TRBD1 (6 bases). Sequenced input: peripheral blood. CDR3 in amino acids: CASSLGGTAGNTIYF. The CDR3 coding sequence is TGTGCCAGCAGCCTAGGGGGAACTGCTGGAAACACCATATATTTT.